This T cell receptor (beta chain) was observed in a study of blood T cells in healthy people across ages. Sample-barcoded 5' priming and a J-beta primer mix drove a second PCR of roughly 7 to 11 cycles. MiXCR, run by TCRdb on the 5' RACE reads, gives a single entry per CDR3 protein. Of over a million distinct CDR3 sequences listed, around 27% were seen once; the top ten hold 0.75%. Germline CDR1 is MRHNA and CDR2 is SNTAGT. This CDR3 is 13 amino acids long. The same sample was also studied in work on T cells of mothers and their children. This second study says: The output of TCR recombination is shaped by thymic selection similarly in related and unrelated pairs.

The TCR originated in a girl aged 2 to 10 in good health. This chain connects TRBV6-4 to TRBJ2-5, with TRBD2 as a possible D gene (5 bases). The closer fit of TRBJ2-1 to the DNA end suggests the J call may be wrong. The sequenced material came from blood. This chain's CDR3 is CASSPKTTNEQFF. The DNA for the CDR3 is TGTGCCAGCAGCCCTAAGACTACCAATGAGCAGTTCTTC.